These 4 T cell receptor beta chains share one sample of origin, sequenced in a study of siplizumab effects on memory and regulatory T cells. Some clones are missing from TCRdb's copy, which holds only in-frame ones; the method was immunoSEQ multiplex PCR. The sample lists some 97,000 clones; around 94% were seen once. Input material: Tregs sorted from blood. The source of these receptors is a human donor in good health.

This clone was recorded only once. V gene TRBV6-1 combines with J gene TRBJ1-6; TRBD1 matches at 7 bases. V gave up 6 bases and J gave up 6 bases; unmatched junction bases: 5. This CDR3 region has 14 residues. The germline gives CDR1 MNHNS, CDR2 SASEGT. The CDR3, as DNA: TGTGCCAGCAGAGAACGACAGGGTAATTCACCCCTCCACTTT. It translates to CASRERQGNSPLHF.

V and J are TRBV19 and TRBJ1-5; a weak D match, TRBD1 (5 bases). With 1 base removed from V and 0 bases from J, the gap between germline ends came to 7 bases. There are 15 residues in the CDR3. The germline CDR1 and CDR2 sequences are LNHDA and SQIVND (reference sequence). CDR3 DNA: TGTGCCAGTAGTATAGGGCAGGGTAGCAATCAGCCCCAGCATTTT. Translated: CASSIGQGSNQPQHF.

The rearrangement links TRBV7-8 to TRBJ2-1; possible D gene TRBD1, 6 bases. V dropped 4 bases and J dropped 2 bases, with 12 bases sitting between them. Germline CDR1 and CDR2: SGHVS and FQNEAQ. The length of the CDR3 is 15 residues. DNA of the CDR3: TGTGCCAGCAGCTCACAGGGAATAACCTACAATGAGCAGTTCTTC. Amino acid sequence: CASSSQGITYNEQFF. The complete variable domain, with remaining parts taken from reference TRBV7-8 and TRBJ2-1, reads GAGVSQSPRYKVAKRGQDVALRCDPISGHVSLFWYQQALGQGPEFLTYFQNEAQLDKSGLPSDRFFAERPEGSVSTLKIQRTQQEDSAVYLCASSSQGITYNEQFFGPGTRLTVL.

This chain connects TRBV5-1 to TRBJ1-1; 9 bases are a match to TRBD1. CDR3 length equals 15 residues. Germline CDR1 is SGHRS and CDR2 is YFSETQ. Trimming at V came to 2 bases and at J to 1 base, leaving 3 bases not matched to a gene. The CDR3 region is CASSFSTGGNTEAFF. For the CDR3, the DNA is TGCGCCAGCAGCTTCTCGACAGGGGGGAACACTGAAGCTTTCTTT.